This note documents a single T cell receptor (beta chain) sequence. Its antigen is not known. This sample stems from a study of shared clonotypes between healthy human individuals. Data came from immunoSEQ multiplex PCR; TCRdb stores just in-frame clones and leaves some out. Of roughly 1.5 million clones listed, 95% to 99% are singletons. Study results and caveats: The sharing of around 5% of naive CD4 clonotypes was seen across a handful of donors. Depth of sequencing was expected to influence donor clonotype sharing. Tissue TCR repertoires likely differ from these blood-only repertoires.

Study donors comprised healthy, HIV-negative adults devoid of recent acute infection or vaccination. The TCR originated in a man under 40 in good health. Input material: naive CD4+ T cells sorted from blood. Subset defined: CD45RA+ positively selected.

DNA for the CDR3: TGTGCCAGCAGCCTAACTAGCGCCGGCTCCTACGAGCAGTACTTC. This gives the protein CASSLTSAGSYEQYF. V is TRBV5-8 and J is TRBJ2-7; 7 nucleotides align to TRBD2. The junction had 7 bases not matched to a gene; V was cut back by 4 bases and J by 0 bases. Per germline, CDR1 SGHTS and CDR2 YDEGEE. The CDR3 is made up of 15 amino acids.